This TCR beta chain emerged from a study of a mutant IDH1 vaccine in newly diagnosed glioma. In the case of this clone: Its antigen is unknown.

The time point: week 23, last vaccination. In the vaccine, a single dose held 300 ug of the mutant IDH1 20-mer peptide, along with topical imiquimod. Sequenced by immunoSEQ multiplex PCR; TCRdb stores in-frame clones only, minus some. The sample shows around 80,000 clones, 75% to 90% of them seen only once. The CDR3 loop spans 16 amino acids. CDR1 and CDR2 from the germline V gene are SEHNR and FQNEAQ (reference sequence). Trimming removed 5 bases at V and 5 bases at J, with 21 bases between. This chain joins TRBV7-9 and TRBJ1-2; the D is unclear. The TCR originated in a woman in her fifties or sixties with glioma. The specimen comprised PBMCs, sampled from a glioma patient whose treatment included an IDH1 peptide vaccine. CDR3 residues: CASSHLRTHLSYGYTF. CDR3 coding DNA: TGTGCCAGCAGCCACTTGCGGACGCACCTATCATATGGCTACACCTTC.